This TCR beta chain was sequenced in a study of cytomegalovirus exposure and HLA in healthy donors. Whole-study findings and limits: Follow-up analysis later connected one missense variant in DCLRE1C with trimming of TCR beta V- and J-genes. A later analysis by the authors found several of the most significant clusters apparently linked to common viral pathogens. As confirmed in vitro, a few CMV-associated chains were specific for CMV antigens.

The trim removed 8 bases at V and 7 bases at J, leaving 5 bases unmatched. CDR3 size: 12 residues. Germline V CDR1 and CDR2: WSHSY, SAAADI. It was with 60 Vbeta and 13 Jbeta primers that the PCR ran. Libraries were prepared by immunoSEQ multiplex PCR; TCRdb keeps only in-frame clonotypes and omits some of them. Here the sample spans 200,000 to 250,000 clones, about 80% being singletons. Only a few counts were recorded for this clone. Its antigen is undetermined. The source material was PBMCs. V is TRBV10-2 and J is TRBJ1-2, with 9 bases matching TRBD1. The source is a woman between 50 and 59 years old in good health and CMV-seropositive. DNA of the CDR3: TGCGCCAGCGGGGACAGGGTCTTTGGCTACACCTTC. Translation gives CASGDRVFGYTF.